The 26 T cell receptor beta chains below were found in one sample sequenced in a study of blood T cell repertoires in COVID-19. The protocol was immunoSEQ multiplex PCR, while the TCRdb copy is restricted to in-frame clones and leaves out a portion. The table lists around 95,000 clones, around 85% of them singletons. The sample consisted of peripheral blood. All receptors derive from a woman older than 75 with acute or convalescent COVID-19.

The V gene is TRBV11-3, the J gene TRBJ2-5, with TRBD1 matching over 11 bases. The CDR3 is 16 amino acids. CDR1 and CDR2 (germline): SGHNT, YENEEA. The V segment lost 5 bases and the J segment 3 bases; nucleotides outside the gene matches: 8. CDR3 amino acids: CASSPGTGGREETQYF. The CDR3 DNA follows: TGTGCCAGCAGCCCAGGGACAGGGGGAAGGGAAGAGACCCAGTACTTC.

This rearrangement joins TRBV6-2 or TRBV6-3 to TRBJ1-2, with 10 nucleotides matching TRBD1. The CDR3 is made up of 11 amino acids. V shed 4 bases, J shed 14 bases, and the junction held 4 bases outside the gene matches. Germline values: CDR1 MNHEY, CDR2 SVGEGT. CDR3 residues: CASSSGTGDTF. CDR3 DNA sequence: TGTGCCAGCAGTTCCGGGACAGGGGATACCTTC.

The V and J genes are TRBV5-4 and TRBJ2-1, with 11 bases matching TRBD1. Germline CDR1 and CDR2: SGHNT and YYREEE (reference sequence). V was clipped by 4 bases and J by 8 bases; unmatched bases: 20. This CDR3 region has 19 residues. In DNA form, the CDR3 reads TGTGCCAGCAGCCCCAAACCTGGACAGGGGGCTGGGAGTAACGATGAGCAGTTCTTC. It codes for CASSPKPGQGAGSNDEQFF. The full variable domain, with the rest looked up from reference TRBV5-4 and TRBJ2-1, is ETGVTQSPTHLIKTRGQQVTLRCSSQSGHNTVSWYQQALGQGPQFIFQYYREEENGRGNFPPRFSGLQFPNYSSELNVNALELDDSALYLCASSPKPGQGAGSNDEQFFGPGTRLTVL.

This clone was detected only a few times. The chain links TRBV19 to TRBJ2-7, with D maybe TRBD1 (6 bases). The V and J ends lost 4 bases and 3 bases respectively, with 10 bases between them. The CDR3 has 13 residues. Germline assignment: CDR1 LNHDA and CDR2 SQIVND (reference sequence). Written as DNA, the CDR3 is TGTGCCAGTAGTAGAGGACAGAACTACGAGCAGTACGTC. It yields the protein CASSRGQNYEQYV.

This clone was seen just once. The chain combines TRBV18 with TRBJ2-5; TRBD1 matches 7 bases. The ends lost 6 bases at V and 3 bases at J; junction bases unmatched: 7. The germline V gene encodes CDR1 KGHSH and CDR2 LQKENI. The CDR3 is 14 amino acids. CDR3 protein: CASSRDSREETQYF. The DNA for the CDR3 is TGTGCCAGCTCCCGGGACAGCCGCGAAGAGACCCAGTACTTC.

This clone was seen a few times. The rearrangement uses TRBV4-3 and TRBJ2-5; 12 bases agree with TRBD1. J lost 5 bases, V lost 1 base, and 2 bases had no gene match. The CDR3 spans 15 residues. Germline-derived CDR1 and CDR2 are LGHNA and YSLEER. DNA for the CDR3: TGCGCCAGCAGCCAAGGGGGACAGGGGGCTGAGACCCAGTACTTC. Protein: CASSQGGQGAETQYF.

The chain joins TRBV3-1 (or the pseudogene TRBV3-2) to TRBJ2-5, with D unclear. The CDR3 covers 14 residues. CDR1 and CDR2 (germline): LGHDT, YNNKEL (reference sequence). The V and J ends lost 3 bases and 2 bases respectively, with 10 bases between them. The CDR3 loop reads CASSQRWQQETQYF. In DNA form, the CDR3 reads TGTGCCAGCAGCCAGCGGTGGCAGCAAGAGACCCAGTACTTC.

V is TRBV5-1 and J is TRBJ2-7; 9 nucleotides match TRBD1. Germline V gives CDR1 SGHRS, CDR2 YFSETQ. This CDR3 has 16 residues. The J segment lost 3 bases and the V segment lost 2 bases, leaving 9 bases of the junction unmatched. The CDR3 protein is CASSLTGTGSIYEQYF. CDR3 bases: TGCGCCAGCAGCTTAACCGGGACAGGGAGTATCTACGAGCAGTACTTC.

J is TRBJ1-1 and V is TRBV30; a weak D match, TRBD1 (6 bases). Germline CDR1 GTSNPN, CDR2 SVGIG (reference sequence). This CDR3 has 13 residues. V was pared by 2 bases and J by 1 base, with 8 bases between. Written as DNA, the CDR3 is TGTGCCTGGAGTAAGACAGGGAACACTGAAGCTTTCTTT. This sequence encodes CAWSKTGNTEAFF.

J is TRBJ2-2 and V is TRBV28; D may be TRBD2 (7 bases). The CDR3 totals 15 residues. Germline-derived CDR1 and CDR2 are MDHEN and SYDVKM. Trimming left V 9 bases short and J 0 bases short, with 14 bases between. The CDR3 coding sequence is TGTGCCAGTATAAGGGGGGGCACGAACACCGGGGAGCTGTTTTTT. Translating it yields CASIRGGTNTGELFF. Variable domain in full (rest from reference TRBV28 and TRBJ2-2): DVKVTQSSRYLVKRTGEKVFLECVQDMDHENMFWYRQDPGLGLRLIYFSYDVKMKEKGDIPEGYSVSREKKERFSLILESASTNQTSMYLCASIRGGTNTGELFFGEGSRLTVL.

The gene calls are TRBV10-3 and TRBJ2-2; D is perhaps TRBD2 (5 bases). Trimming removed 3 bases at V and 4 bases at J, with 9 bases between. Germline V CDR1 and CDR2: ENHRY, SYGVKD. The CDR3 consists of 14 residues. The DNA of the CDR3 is TGTGCCATCAGTGAACCCGGACTCACCGGGGAGCTGTTTTTT. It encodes CAISEPGLTGELFF.

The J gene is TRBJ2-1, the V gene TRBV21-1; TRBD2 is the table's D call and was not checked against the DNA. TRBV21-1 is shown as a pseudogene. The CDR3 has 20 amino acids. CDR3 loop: CASIRGRVLAKDEGSNEQFF. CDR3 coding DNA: TGTGCCAGCATTAGAGGCAGGGTACTAGCGAAGGACGAGGGCTCCAATGAGCAGTTCTTC.

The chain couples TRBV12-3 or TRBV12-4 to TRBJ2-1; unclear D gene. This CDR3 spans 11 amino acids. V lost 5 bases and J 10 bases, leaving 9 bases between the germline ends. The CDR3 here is CASSITEEQFF. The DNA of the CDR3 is TGTGCCAGCAGTATTACAGAAGAGCAGTTCTTC.

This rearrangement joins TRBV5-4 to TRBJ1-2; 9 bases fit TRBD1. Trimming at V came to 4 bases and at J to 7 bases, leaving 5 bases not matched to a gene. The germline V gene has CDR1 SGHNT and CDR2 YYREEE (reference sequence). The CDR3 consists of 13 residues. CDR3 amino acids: CASSLTDRGGYTF. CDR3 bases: TGTGCCAGCAGCCTGACGGACAGGGGTGGCTACACCTTC.

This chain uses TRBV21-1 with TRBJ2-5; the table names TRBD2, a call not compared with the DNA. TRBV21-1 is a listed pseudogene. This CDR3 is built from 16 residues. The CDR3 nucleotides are TGTGCCAGCAGCAATCCGGTAGCGGGGGGTAGGGAGACCCAGTACTTC. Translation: CASSNPVAGGRETQYF.

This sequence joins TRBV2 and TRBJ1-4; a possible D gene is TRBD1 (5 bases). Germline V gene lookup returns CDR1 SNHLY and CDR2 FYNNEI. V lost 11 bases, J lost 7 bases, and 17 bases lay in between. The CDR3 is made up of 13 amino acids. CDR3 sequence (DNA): TGTGCCGGCCGACAGACTCCCCCTGAAAAACTGTTTTTT. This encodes CAGRQTPPEKLFF.

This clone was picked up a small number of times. DNA of the CDR3: TGTGCCAGCAGCAAGACAGGGGGCGGAATTGATGGCTACACCTTC. This codes for CASSKTGGGIDGYTF. The J gene is TRBJ1-2, the V gene TRBV5-6; 10 nucleotides match TRBD1. The V and J ends lost 4 bases and 6 bases, in that order; junction bases with no gene match: 9. This CDR3 has 15 residues. CDR1 is SGHDT, CDR2 YYEEEE, per germline.

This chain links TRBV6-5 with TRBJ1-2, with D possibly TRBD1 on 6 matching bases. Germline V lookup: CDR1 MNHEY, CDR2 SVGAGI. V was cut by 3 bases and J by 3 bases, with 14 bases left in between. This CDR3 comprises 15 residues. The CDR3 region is CASSYVGGRDYGYTF. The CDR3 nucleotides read TGTGCCAGCAGTTATGTAGGGGGAAGGGACTATGGCTACACCTTC.

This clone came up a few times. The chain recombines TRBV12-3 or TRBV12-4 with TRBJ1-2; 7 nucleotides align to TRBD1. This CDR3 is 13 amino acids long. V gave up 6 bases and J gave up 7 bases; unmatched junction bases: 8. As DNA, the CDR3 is TGTGCCAGCAGCGTGGGGACAGCTCCTGGCTACACCTTC. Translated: CASSVGTAPGYTF.

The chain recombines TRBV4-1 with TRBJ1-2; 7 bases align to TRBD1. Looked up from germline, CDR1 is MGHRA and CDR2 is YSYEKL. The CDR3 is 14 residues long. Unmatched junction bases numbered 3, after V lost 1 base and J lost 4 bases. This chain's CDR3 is CASSQGDSAYGYTF. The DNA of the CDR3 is TGCGCCAGCAGCCAAGGGGACAGCGCCTATGGCTACACCTTC.

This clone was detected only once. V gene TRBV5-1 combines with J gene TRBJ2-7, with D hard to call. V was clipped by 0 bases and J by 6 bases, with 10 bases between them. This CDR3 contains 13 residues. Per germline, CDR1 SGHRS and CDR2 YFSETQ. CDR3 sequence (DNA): TGCGCCAGCAGCTTGGGGGCCAACGGCGAGCAGTACGTC. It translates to CASSLGANGEQYV.

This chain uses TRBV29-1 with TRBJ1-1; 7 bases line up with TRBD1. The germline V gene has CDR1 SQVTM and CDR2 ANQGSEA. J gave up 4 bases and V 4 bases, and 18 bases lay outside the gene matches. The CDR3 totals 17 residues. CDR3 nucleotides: TGCAGCGTTGCCACCCCCTCCGGGACAGCTGTTGCCACTGAAGCTTTCTTT. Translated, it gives CSVATPSGTAVATEAFF.

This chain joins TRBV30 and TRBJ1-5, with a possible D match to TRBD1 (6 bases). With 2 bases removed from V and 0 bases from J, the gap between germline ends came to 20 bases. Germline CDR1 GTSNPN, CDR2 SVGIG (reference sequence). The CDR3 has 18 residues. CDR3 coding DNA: TGTGCCTGGAGTAAATACAGCCAGGACAGCCATAGCAATCAGCCCCAGCATTTT. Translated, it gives CAWSKYSQDSHSNQPQHF. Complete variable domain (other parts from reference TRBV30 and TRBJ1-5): SQTIHQWPATLVQPVGSPLSLECTVEGTSNPNLYWYRQAAGRGLQLLFYSVGIGQISSEVPQNLSASRPQDRQFILSSKKLLLSDSGFYLCAWSKYSQDSHSNQPQHFGDGTRLSIL.

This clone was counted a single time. CDR3 residues: CASSTSGVKETQYF. As DNA, the CDR3 is TGTGCCAGTAGTACTAGCGGGGTCAAAGAGACCCAGTACTTC. V usage is TRBV19 and J usage is TRBJ2-5, with 9 positions matching TRBD2. Looked up from germline, CDR1 is LNHDA and CDR2 is SQIVND (reference sequence). V lost 4 bases and J lost 3; bases outside the gene matches: 3. The CDR3 length is 14 residues.

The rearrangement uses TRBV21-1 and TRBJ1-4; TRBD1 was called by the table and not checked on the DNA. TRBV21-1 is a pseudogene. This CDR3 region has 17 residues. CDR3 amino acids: CASSINYRGPPIEKLFF. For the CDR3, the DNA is TGTGCCAGCAGCATTAACTACAGGGGACCTCCTATTGAAAAACTGTTTTTT.

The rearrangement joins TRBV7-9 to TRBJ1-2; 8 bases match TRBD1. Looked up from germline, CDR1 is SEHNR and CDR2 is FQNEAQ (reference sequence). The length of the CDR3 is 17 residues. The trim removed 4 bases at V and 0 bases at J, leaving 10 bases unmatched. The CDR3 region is CASSSLGQGPTNYGYTF. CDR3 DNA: TGTGCCAGCAGCTCCCTCGGACAGGGACCTACTAACTATGGCTACACCTTC. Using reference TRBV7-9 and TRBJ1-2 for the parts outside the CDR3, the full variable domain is DTGVSQNPRHKITKRGQNVTFRCDPISEHNRLYWYRQTLGQGPEFLTYFQNEAQLEKSRLLSDRFSAERPKGSFSTLEIQRTEQGDSAMYLCASSSLGQGPTNYGYTFGSGTRLTVV.